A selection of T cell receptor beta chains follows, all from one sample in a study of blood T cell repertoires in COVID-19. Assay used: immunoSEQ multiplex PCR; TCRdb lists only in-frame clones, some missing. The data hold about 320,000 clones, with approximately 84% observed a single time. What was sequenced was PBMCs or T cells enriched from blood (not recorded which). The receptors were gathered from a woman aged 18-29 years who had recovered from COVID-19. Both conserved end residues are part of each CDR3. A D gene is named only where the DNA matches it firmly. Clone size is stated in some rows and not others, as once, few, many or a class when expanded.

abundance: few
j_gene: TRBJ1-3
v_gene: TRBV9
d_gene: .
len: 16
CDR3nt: TGTGCCAGCAGCGTAGGGGCGGGCAACTCTGGAAACACCATATATTTT
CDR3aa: CASSVGAGNSGNTIYF

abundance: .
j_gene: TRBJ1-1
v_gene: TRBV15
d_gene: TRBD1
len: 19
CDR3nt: TGTGCCACCAGCAGTGGTGTGGACAGGGAGGGGACTTTTGACACTGAAGCTTTCTTT
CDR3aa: CATSSGVDREGTFDTEAFF

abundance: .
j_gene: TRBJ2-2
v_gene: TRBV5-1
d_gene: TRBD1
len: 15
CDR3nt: TGCGCCAGCAGCGTGGGACAGGCGAACACCGGGGAGCTGTTTTTT
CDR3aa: CASSVGQANTGELFF

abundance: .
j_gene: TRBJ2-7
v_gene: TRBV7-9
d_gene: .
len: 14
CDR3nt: TGTGCCAGCAGCTTAGTCCAGGGAAGGGCCGAGCAGTACTTC
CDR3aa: CASSLVQGRAEQYF

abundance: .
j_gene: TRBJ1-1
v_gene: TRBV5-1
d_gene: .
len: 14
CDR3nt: TGCGCCAGCAGTCCTCTGGGCCGAAACACTGAAGCTTTCTTT
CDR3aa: CASSPLGRNTEAFF

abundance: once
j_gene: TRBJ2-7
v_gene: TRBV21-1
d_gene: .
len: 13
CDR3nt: TGTGCCAGCAGCCAGGGACAGGACTACGAGCAGTACTTC
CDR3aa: CASSQGQDYEQYF

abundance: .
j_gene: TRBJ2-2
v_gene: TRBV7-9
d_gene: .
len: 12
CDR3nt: TGTGCCAGCAGCGACTTCACCGGGGAGCTGTTTTTT
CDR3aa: CASSDFTGELFF

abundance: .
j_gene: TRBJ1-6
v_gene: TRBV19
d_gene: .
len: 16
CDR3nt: TGTGCCAGTAGTATAAATGGTGGGCAGGCGAACTCACCCCTCCACTTT
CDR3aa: CASSINGGQANSPLHF

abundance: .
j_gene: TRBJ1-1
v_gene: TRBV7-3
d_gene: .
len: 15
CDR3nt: TGTGCCAGCAGCTTAACCGGGGTATCGAACACTGAAGCTTTCTTT
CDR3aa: CASSLTGVSNTEAFF

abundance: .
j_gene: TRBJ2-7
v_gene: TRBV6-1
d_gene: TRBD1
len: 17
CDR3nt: TGTGCCAGCAGTGAAACCGGCCGCCTTTGGACAGGGAGGGAGCAGTACTTC
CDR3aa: CASSETGRLWTGREQYF

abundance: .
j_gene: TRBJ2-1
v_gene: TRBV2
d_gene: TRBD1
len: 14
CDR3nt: TGTGCCAGCAGTGAAACAGGGGCCTACAATGAGCAGTTCTTC
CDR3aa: CASSETGAYNEQFF

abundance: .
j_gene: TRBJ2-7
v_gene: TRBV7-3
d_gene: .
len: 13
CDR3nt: TGTGCCAGCAGTTGGAAACGGGACTCTGAGCAGTACTTC
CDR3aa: CASSWKRDSEQYF

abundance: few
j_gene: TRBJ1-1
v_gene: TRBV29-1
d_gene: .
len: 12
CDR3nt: TGCAGCGTCAGCTGGGGGGAGGATTGGGCTTTCTTT
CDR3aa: CSVSWGEDWAFF

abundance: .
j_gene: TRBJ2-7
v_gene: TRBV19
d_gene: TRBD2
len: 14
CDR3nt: TGTGCCAGTCTAAGCGGGGGAATCCCCTACGAGCAGTACTTC
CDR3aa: CASLSGGIPYEQYF

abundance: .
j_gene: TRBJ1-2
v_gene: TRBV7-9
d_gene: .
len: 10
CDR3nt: TGTGCCAGCAGCCCGGGTCACTACACCTTC
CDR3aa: CASSPGHYTF

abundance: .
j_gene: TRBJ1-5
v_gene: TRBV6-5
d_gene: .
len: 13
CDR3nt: TGTGCCAGCGGCGAGGGTGAATATCAGCCCCAGCATTTT
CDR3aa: CASGEGEYQPQHF

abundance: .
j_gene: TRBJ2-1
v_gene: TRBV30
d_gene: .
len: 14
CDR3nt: TGTGCCTGGAGGGAGTGGGGGGGCCTAAATGAGCAGTTCTTC
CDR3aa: CAWREWGGLNEQFF

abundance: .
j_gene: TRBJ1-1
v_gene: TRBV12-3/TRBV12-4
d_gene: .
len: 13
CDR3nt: TGTGCCAGCAGTCTGCAGGAGAACACTGAAGCTTTCTTT
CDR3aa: CASSLQENTEAFF

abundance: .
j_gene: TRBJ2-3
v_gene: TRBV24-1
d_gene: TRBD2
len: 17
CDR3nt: TGTGCCACCAGTGATACCGCACCTAGCGGGAGCGCAGATACGCAGTATTTT
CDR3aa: CATSDTAPSGSADTQYF

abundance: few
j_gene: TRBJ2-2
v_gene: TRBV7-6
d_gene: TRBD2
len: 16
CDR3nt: TGTGCCAGCAGCTTGGCGGGAGGGCCCAACACCGGGGAGCTGTTTTTT
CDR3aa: CASSLAGGPNTGELFF

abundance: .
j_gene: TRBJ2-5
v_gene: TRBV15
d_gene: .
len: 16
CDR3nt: TGTGCCACCAGCAGACCGGAGTATGGTAGTGAACAGACCCAGTACTTC
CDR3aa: CATSRPEYGSEQTQYF

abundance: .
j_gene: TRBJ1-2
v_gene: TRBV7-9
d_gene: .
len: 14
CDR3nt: TGTGCCAGCAGCTTATTTGAGGGAAACTATGGCTACACCTTC
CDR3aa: CASSLFEGNYGYTF

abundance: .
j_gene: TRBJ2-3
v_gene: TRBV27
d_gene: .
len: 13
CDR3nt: TGTGCCAGCAATTTTGTCGGCACAGATACGCAGTATTTT
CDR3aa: CASNFVGTDTQYF

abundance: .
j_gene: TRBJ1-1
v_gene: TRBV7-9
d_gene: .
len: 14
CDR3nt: TGTGCCAGCAGCTTAGGAACAGCGAACACTGAAGCTTTCTTT
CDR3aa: CASSLGTANTEAFF

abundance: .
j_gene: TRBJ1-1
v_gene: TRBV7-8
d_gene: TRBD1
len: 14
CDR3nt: TGTGCCAGCAGCACTCAGGGGGCGGACACTGAAGCTTTCTTT
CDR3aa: CASSTQGADTEAFF

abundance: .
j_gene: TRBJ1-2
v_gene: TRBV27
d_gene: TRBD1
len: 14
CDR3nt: TGTGCCAGCAGTTTAAGGCAGGGGGCTAAGGGCTACACCTTC
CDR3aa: CASSLRQGAKGYTF

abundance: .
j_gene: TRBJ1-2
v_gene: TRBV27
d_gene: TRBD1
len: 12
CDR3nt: TGTGCCAGCGGGACAGGAAACTATGGCTACACCTTC
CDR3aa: CASGTGNYGYTF

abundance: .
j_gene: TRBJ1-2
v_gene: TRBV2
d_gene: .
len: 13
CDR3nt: TGTGCCAGCAGTGAACAGATTAACTATGGCTACACCTTC
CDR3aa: CASSEQINYGYTF

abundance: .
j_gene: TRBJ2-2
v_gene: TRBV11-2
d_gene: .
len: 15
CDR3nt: TGTGCCAGCAGCTTAGATCCCCGGGGCACCGGGGAGCTGTTTTTT
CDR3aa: CASSLDPRGTGELFF

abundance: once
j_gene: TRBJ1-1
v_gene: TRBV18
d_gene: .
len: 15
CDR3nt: TGTGCCAGCTCACGAGGGACTCCGGAGGTGGGTGAAGCTTTCTTT
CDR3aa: CASSRGTPEVGEAFF

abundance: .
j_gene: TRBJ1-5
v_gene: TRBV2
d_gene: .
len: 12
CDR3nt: TGTGCCAGCAGTATAAGCAATCAGCCCCAGCATTTT
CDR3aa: CASSISNQPQHF

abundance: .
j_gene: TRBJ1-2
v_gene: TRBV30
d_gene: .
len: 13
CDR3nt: TGTGCCTGGAGAGAAACCCTAAACTATGGCTACACCTTC
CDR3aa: CAWRETLNYGYTF

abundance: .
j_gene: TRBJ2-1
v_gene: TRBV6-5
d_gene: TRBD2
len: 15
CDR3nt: TGTGCCAGCAGCGTGTTAGGGACTAGCAACAATGAGCAGTTCTTC
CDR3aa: CASSVLGTSNNEQFF

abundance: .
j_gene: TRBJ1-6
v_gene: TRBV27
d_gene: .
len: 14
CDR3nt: TGTGCCAGCGCCGGGGAAGGGATGAATTCACCCCTCCACTTT
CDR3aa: CASAGEGMNSPLHF

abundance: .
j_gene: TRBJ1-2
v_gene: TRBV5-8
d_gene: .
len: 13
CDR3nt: TGTGCCAGCAGCTTGCGAACTAATGCAGTAGCCACCTTC
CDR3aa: CASSLRTNAVATF

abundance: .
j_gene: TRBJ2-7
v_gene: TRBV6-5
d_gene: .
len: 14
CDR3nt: TGTGCCAGCAGTTTGCAGGACAACTCCTACGAGCAGTACTTC
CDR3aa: CASSLQDNSYEQYF

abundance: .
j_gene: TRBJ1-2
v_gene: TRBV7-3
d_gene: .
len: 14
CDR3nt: TGTGCCAGCAGCCCTTCCAGGGATCACTATGGCTACACCTTC
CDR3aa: CASSPSRDHYGYTF

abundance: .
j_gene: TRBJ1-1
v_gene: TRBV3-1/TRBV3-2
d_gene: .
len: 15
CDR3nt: TGTGCCAGCAGCCTAGGGGTAGGGTCGTCCACTGAAGCTTTCTTT
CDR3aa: CASSLGVGSSTEAFF

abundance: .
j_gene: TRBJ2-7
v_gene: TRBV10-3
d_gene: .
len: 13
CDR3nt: TGTGCCACCAAGGGCCGGCAGGGTGAAACTGGCTACTTC
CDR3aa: CATKGRQGETGYF

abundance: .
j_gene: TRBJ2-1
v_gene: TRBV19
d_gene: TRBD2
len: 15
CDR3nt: TGTGCCACCGCTCTGGGAGGGCTAGACCACAATGAGCAGTTCTTC
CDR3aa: CATALGGLDHNEQFF

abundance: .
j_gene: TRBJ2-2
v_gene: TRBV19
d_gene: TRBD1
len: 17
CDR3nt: TGTGCCAGTAGTATTGGGACAGGGGGCTGGGACACCGGGGAGCTGTTTTTT
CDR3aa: CASSIGTGGWDTGELFF

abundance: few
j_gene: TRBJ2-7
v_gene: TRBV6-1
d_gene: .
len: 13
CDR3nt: TGTGCCAGCAGTGAAGGCGATTTCTACGAGCAGTACTTC
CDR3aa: CASSEGDFYEQYF

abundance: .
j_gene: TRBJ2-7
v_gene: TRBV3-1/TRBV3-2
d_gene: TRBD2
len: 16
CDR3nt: TGTGCCAGCAGCCAAGAGGGGAGGGCGGGAACCTACGAGCAGTACTTC
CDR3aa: CASSQEGRAGTYEQYF

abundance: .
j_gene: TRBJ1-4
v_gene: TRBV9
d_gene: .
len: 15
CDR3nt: TGTGCCAGCAGCCTTCAAGGAGGGATGAACGGAAAACTGTTTTTT
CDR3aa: CASSLQGGMNGKLFF

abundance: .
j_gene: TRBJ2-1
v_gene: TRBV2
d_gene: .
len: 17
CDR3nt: TGTGCCAGCAGTGAAAGGCTTTCGGCGGAGCCCTACAATGAGCAGTTCTTC
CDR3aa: CASSERLSAEPYNEQFF

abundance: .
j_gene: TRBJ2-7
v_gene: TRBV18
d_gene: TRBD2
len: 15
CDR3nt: TGTGCCAGCTCACCAAGCGGGGGGTTTGCCTCCGAGCAGTACTTC
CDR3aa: CASSPSGGFASEQYF

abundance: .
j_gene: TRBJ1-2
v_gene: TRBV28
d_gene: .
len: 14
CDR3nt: TGTGCCAGCAGTTTGTCCCTCGTAAACTATGGCTACACCTTC
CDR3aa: CASSLSLVNYGYTF

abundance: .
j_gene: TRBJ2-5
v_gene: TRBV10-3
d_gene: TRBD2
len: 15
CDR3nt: TGTGCCATCACCAGAGGGGGACTAGATAAAGAGACCCAGTACTTC
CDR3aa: CAITRGGLDKETQYF

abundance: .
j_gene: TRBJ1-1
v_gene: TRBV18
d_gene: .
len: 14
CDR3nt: TGTGCCAGCTCACCCCCGGGGGGACGAACTGAAGCTTTCTTT
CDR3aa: CASSPPGGRTEAFF

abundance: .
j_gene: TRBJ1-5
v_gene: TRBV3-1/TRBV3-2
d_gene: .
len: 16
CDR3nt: TGTGCCAGCAGCCAAGATAATGGGGCTAGCAATCAGCCCCAGCATTTT
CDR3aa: CASSQDNGASNQPQHF

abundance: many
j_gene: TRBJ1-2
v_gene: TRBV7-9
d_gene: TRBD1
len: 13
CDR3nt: TGTGCCAGCAACAAGCAGGGGGTCTATGGCTACACCTTC
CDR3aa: CASNKQGVYGYTF

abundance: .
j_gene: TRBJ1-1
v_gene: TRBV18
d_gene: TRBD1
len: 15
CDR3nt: TGTGCCAGCTCACTAAGACAGGGCATGAACACTGAAGCTTTCTTT
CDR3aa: CASSLRQGMNTEAFF

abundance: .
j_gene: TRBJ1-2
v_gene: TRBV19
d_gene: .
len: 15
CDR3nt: TGTGCCAGTAGTATACGATTTATACAGAGCTATGGCTACACCTTC
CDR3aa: CASSIRFIQSYGYTF